This is a list of T cell receptor beta chains from one sample in a study of identical twins. TCRdb reprocessed the 5' RACE reads with MiXCR, giving one entry per CDR3 protein. The sample yields hundreds of thousands of distinct CDR3 sequences, around a sixth seen once. This same sample was also taken into another study, of T cells expressing NK-cell markers.

The specimen was PBMCs. The receptor source for this set is a woman between 18 and 29 years old in good health. Each CDR3 is given with its conserved first and last residue. D genes are given only for firm matches. Clone size, where shown, is once, few, many, or a class for clones that have expanded.

-	TRBJ2-1	few	TRBV5-5	TGTGCCAGCAGCCGCGACCCGGTCCATAGCTCCTACAATGAGCAGTTCTTC	CASSRDPVHSSYNEQFF
-	TRBJ1-1	-	TRBV4-1	TGCGCCAGCAGCCAAGGTCTTATGTACACTGAAGCTTTCTTT	CASSQGLMYTEAFF
-	TRBJ2-3	-	TRBV20-1	TGCAGTGCTAGTATCCGAGAGGGGGGCGGAGTCCCGCAGTATTTT	CSASIREGGGVPQYF
TRBD2	TRBJ2-3	-	TRBV2	TGTGCCAGCAGGTGGACTAGCGGGTACACAGATACGCAGTATTTT	CASRWTSGYTDTQYF
-	TRBJ1-2	few	TRBV5-6	TGTGCCAGCAGCTCACGGGCCCCTGGCTACACCTTC	CASSSRAPGYTF
TRBD1	TRBJ2-7	few	TRBV6-2/TRBV6-3	TGTGCCAGCAGTCCAAAGAGAGGGACAGGGAATTTCTACGAGCAGTACTTC	CASSPKRGTGNFYEQYF
TRBD2	TRBJ2-5	few	TRBV5-1	TGCGCCAGCAGCCCCGTCCTAGCGGGGGGAGAGACCCAGTACTTC	CASSPVLAGGETQYF
-	TRBJ1-4	few	TRBV29-1	TGCAGCGTTTTGGCCCCGACTAATGAAAAACTGTTTTTT	CSVLAPTNEKLFF
-	TRBJ1-3	-	TRBV20-1	TGCAGTGCCCTTAGTGGAAACACCATATATTTT	CSALSGNTIYF
-	TRBJ1-6	-	TRBV12-3/TRBV12-4	TGTGCCAGCAGGAACACAGGGTCCAATAATTCACCCCTCCACTTT	CASRNTGSNNSPLHF
-	TRBJ1-1	-	TRBV5-1	TGCGCCAGCAAGGGAGCCGGCACTGAAGCTTTCTTT	CASKGAGTEAFF
-	TRBJ1-5	-	TRBV20-1	TGCAGTGCTAGTGCGGGGACGAGTAATCAGCCCCAGCATTTT	CSASAGTSNQPQHF
-	TRBJ2-1	-	TRBV6-5	TGTGCCAGCAGTGACAGATGGAATGAGCAGTTCTTC	CASSDRWNEQFF
-	TRBJ2-1	once	TRBV5-6	TGTGCCAGCAGCTTGGGCTCTATGAACGAGCAGTTCTTC	CASSLGSMNEQFF
-	TRBJ2-5	-	TRBV20-1	TGCAGTGCTACCGAGGGGGGGGTCTGGGAGACCCAGTACTTC	CSATEGGVWETQYF
-	TRBJ1-2	-	TRBV18	TGTGCCAGCTCACCAGCCCAGGGCGTTGCAGGCTACACCTTC	CASSPAQGVAGYTF
TRBD1	TRBJ1-4	-	TRBV7-6	TGTGCCAGCAGCTTAGTCGCTGGACAGGTCGGGGTCCTGTTTTTT	CASSLVAGQVGVLFF
-	TRBJ1-2	few	TRBV20-1	TGCAGTGCGTTCCGACAGAAAAGCTATGGCTACACCTTC	CSAFRQKSYGYTF
-	TRBJ2-3	few	TRBV24-1	TGTGCCACGGCGGAGGGGGCCAGGGATACGCAGTATTTT	CATAEGARDTQYF
-	TRBJ2-1	many	TRBV7-2	TGTGCCAGCACCCCTGGCGGGAACGCGCAGTTCTTC	CASTPGGNAQFF
-	TRBJ1-2	-	TRBV5-1	TGCGCCAGCAGCTTTGGTTACGTCGCAGGCTATGGCTACACCTTC	CASSFGYVAGYGYTF
-	TRBJ2-1	few	TRBV25-1	TGTGCCAGCAGTCAATACAGGGACGGAGAGCAGTTCTTC	CASSQYRDGEQFF
-	TRBJ2-7	few	TRBV7-2	TGTGCCAGCAGCTTCGGGGGGCAGTCCTACGAGCAGTACTTC	CASSFGGQSYEQYF
TRBD1	TRBJ2-5	-	TRBV9	TGTGCCAGCAGCGTCAGGGGGTTGGGAGAGACCCAGTACTTC	CASSVRGLGETQYF
-	TRBJ2-1	-	TRBV12-3/TRBV12-4	TGTGCTGGCACAGAAGTACACAATGAGCAGTTCTTC	CAGTEVHNEQFF
-	TRBJ2-2	-	TRBV7-9	TGTGCCAGCAGCTCCGACTCGGGTGGCGGGGAGCTGTTTTTT	CASSSDSGGGELFF
TRBD2	TRBJ2-3	few	TRBV6-1	TGTGCCAGCAGTCCCCGAAAGTCTAGCGGGAGGACAGATACGCAGTATTTT	CASSPRKSSGRTDTQYF
TRBD1	TRBJ2-7	-	TRBV3-1	TGTGCCAGCTGCCAAGCCAGATACGGACAGGGGGCAAAGTACGAGCAGTACTTC	CASCQARYGQGAKYEQYF
-	TRBJ2-1	-	TRBV5-1	TGCGCCAGCAGCGCCTCCTTGGTCGGAGATGAGCAGTTCTTC	CASSASLVGDEQFF
TRBD2	TRBJ2-1	-	TRBV4-2	TGTGCCAGCAGCGGATCGGGGACTAGCGGGGGGTTATACAATGAGCAGTTCTTC	CASSGSGTSGGLYNEQFF
-	TRBJ2-1	many	TRBV20-1	TGCAGTGCCGGGGACAATGAGCAGTTCTTC	CSAGDNEQFF
TRBD1	TRBJ1-1	few	TRBV7-9	TGTGCCAGCAGTCACTATTATTACGGGACAGGGCAGACTGAAGCTTTCTTT	CASSHYYYGTGQTEAFF
-	TRBJ2-6	few	TRBV4-2	TGTGCCAGCAGCCAAGAAGGACGGGCCAACGTCCTGACTTTC	CASSQEGRANVLTF
-	TRBJ1-2	-	TRBV6-1	TGTGCCAGCAGTCCTCCCGACAGCCTCTATGGCTACACCTTC	CASSPPDSLYGYTF
TRBD2	TRBJ2-1	-	TRBV5-1	TGCGCCAGCAGCTTGGCCCTAGCGGGAAGGAATGAGCAGTTCTTC	CASSLALAGRNEQFF
-	TRBJ2-1	few	TRBV20-1	TGCAGTGCTAGGGGCCCGCGGAGTGTCAATGAGCAGTTCTTC	CSARGPRSVNEQFF
-	TRBJ2-1	few	TRBV9	TGTGCCAGCAGCGTCGGGAGCCTCAATGAGCAGTTCTTC	CASSVGSLNEQFF
TRBD2	TRBJ2-1	-	TRBV6-1	TGTGCCAGCAGTGGGCCTAGCGGGAGTCATCATGAGCAGTTCTTC	CASSGPSGSHHEQFF
-	TRBJ1-5	-	TRBV3-1	TGTGCCAGCAGCCAAACGAGAGGGGATCAGCCCCAGCATTTT	CASSQTRGDQPQHF
-	TRBJ2-3	-	TRBV10-3	TGTGCCATCAGTGAGTCCCAGCCAGATACGCAGTATTTT	CAISESQPDTQYF
-	TRBJ1-1	-	TRBV29-1	TGCAGCGCTGAAACACCAAGCAGGAACACTGAAGCTTTCTTT	CSAETPSRNTEAFF
-	TRBJ2-1	-	TRBV20-1	TGCAGTGCTAGAGGTGGGGGGCAGTTCTTC	CSARGGGQFF
TRBD2	TRBJ2-3	-	TRBV3-1	TGTGCCAGCGCTGGGACTATTGTAACAGATACGCAGTATTTT	CASAGTIVTDTQYF
-	TRBJ1-4	few	TRBV12-3/TRBV12-4	TGTGCCAGCAGTTCCAGCTTGGGCGGTCTTAATGAAAAACTGTTTTTT	CASSSSLGGLNEKLFF
-	TRBJ1-2	-	TRBV3-1	TGTGCCAGCAGCCGTAAGGCACGGCTGGGGGGCTACACCTTC	CASSRKARLGGYTF
-	TRBJ1-1	-	TRBV12-3/TRBV12-4	TGTGCCAGCAGCTCAGGGGTAGGGGGCACTGAAGCTTTCTTT	CASSSGVGGTEAFF
TRBD1	TRBJ1-2	-	TRBV19	TGTGCCAGTAGTATTCGACGAGGGGGCGACGACACCTTC	CASSIRRGGDDTF